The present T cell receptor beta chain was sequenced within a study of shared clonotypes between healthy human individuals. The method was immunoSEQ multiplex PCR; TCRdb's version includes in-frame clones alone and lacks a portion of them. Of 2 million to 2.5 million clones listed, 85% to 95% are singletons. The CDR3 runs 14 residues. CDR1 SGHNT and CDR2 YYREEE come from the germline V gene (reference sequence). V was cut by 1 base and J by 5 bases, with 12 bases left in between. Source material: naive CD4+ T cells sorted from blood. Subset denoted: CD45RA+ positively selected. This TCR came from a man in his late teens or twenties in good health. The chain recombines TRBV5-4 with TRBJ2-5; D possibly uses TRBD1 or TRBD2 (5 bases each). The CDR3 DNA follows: TGTGCCAGCAGCTTGAGAGGGGCCCCGGAGACCCAGTACTTC. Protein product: CASSLRGAPETQYF.